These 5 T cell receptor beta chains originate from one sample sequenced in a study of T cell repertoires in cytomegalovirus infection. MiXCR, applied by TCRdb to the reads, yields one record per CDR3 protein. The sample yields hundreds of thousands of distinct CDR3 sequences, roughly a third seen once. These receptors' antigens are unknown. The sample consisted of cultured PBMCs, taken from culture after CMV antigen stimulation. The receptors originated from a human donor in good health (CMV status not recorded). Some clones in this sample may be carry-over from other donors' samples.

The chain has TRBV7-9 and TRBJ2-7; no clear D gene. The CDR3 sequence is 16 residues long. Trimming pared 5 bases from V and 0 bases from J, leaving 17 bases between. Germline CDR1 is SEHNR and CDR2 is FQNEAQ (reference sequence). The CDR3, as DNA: TGTGCCAGCAGCCCCCCCCGCGGCCCGAGCTCCTACGAGCAGTACTTC. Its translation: CASSPPRGPSSYEQYF.

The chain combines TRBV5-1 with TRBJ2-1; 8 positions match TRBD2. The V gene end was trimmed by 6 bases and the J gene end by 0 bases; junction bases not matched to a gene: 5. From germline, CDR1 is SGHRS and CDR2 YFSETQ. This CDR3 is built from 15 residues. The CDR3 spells CASTKAGVSYNEQFF. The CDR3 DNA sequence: TGCGCCAGCACAAAAGCGGGAGTCTCCTACAATGAGCAGTTCTTC.

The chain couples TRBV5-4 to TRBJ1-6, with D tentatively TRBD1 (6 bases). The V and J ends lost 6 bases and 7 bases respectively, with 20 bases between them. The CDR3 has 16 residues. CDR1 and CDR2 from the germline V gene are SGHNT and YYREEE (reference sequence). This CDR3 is CASTFTPGTRNSPLHF. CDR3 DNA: TGTGCCAGCACCTTCACCCCCGGGACAAGGAATTCACCCCTCCACTTT.

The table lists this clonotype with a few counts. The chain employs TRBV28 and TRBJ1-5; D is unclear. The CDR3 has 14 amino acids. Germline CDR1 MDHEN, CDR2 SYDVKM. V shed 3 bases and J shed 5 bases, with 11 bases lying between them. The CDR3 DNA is TGTGCCAGCAGTTTGTGGGGTAACGATCAGCCCCAGCATTTT. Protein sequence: CASSLWGNDQPQHF.

Here the CDR3 reads CASSLPAGGWNTGELFF. The DNA of the CDR3 is TGTGCCAGCAGCTTACCAGCGGGAGGTTGGAACACCGGGGAGCTGTTTTTT. The chain couples TRBV7-2 to TRBJ2-2; TRBD2 matches 9 bases. The V segment lost 2 bases and the J segment 1 base; nucleotides outside the gene matches: 5. CDR1 and CDR2 from the germline V gene are SGHTA and FQGNSA. The CDR3 contains 17 residues.